This entry features one T cell receptor (beta chain) sequence. Sorted-subset replicate PCR reactions were performed with 200 ng DNA, corresponding to roughly 31,000 T cell genomes. Produced via immunoSEQ multiplex PCR; TCRdb's table is partial and in-frame only. This table has fewer than 700,000 clones, 95% appearing once. Only CD45RO-negative cells positively selected for CCR7 counted as naive CD8 cells, so terminally differentiated effector memory CD45RA+ cells were excluded. This sample stems from a study of shared clonotypes between healthy human individuals. From germline, CDR1 is MNHEY and CDR2 SVGAGI. The CDR3 length is 12 residues. V was pared by 7 bases and J by 6 bases, with 13 bases between.

The sample comprised naive CD8+ T cells sorted from blood. This clonotype was obtained from a young woman in good health. The chain links TRBV6-5 to TRBJ2-7; D is perhaps TRBD2 (5 bases). CDR3 residues: CASTPRGGEQYF. For the CDR3, the DNA is TGTGCCAGCACCCCACGGGGTGGCGAGCAGTACTTC.